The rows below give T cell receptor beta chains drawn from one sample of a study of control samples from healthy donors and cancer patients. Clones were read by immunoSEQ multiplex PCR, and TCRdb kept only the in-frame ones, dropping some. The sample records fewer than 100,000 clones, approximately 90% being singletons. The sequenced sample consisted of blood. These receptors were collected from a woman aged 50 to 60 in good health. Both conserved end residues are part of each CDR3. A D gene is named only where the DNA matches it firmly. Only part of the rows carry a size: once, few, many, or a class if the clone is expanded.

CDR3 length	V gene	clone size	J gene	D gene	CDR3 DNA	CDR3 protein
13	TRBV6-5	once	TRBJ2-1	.	TGTGCCAGCAGACGCGTCCCCTACAATGAGCAGTTCTTC	CASRRVPYNEQFF
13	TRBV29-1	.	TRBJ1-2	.	TGCAGCGTGGAGGACCGACTGAGCTATGGCTACACCTTC	CSVEDRLSYGYTF
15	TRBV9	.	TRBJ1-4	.	TGTGCCAGCAGCCCCCAGGGGACAACAAATGAAAAACTGTTTTTT	CASSPQGTTNEKLFF
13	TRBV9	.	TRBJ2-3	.	TGTGCCAGCAGCGTAGCTAACCGAGATACGCAGTATTTT	CASSVANRDTQYF
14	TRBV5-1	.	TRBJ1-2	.	TGCGCCAGCAGCGCGACTACTCAAACGGATGGCTACACCTTC	CASSATTQTDGYTF
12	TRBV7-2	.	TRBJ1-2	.	TGTGCCAGCAGCGCATACAGGGCTGGCTACACCTTC	CASSAYRAGYTF
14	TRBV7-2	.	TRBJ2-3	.	TGTGCCAGCAGCTTAATGAGTGGGCGAGATACGCAGTATTTT	CASSLMSGRDTQYF
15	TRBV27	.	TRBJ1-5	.	TGTGCCAGCAGTTTATCAGGGGGAAGGGGTCAGCCCCAGCATTTT	CASSLSGGRGQPQHF
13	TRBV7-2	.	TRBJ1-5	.	TGTGCCAGCAGCAAACATAGCAATCAGCCCCAGCATTTT	CASSKHSNQPQHF
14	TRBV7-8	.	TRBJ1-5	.	TGTGCCAGCAGCTTAGGGGGCTTCAATCAGCCCCAGCATTTT	CASSLGGFNQPQHF
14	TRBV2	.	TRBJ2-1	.	TGTGCCAGCAGTGAGGGGATGGGCCAGAATGAGCAGTTCTTC	CASSEGMGQNEQFF
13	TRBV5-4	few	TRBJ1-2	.	TGTGCCAGCAGCTTGCGCGGGTATGAAGGCTACACCTTC	CASSLRGYEGYTF
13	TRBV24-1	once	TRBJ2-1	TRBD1	TGTGCCACCAGTGAAGGTTTGGGACAGGGGCAGTTCTTC	CATSEGLGQGQFF
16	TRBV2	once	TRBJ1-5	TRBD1	TGTGCCAGCAGCGCTGACAGGGGGGCCCAGAATCAGCCCCAGCATTTT	CASSADRGAQNQPQHF
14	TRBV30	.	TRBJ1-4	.	TGTGCCTGGGGTCTAGGAGGGGGAGATGAAAAACTGTTTTTT	CAWGLGGGDEKLFF
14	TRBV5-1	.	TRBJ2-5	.	TGCGCCAGCAGCTTGGCCACAGGCCAAGAGACCCAGTACTTC	CASSLATGQETQYF
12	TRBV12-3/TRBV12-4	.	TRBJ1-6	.	TGTGCCAGCAGTTTATCGGGTTGGTCTCTCCACTTT	CASSLSGWSLHF
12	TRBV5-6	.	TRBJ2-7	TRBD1	TGTGCCAGCAGCTTCACAGGGGAGAAGCAGTACTTC	CASSFTGEKQYF
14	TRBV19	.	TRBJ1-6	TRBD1	TGTGCCAGTAGTACGGGCAGGGGGTCCTCACCCCTCCACTTT	CASSTGRGSSPLHF
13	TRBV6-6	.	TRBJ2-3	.	TGTGCCAGCAGTCAGGACAGCACAGATACGCAGTATTTT	CASSQDSTDTQYF
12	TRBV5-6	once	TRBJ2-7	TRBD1	TGTGCCAGCAGCTGGACAGGGGAAGAGCAGTACTTC	CASSWTGEEQYF
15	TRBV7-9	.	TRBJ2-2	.	TGTGCCAGCAGCTTAGATGGGACTTCTGCCGGGGAGCTGTTTTTT	CASSLDGTSAGELFF
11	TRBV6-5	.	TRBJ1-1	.	TGTGCCAGCAGGGACAGCGTGGAAGCTTTCTTT	CASRDSVEAFF
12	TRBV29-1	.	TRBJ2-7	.	TGCAGCGTTGTGCAAGGTATCGGTGAGCAGTACTTC	CSVVQGIGEQYF
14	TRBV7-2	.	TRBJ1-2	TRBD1	TGTGCCAGCAGCCCTAAGACAGGGCTCTATGGCTACACCTTC	CASSPKTGLYGYTF
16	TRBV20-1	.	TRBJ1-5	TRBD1	TGCAGTGCTAGTAACCCGGGACAGGTCCAGGGTCAGCCCCAGCATTTT	CSASNPGQVQGQPQHF
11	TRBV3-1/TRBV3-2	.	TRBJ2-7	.	TGTGCCAGCAGTTCGTCCTACGAGCAGTACTTC	CASSSSYEQYF
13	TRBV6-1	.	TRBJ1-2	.	TGTGCCAGCAGTGACGTAGAGGGTTGGGGCTACACCTTC	CASSDVEGWGYTF
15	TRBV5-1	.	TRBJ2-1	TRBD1	TGCGCCAGCAGCCTCACCGGGACAGGCAGCAATCAGCAGTTCTTC	CASSLTGTGSNQQFF
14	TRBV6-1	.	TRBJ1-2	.	TGTGCCAGCAGTGAATTCACAGGGTTTTATGGCTACACCTTC	CASSEFTGFYGYTF
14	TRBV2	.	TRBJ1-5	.	TGTGCCAGCAGAAAAGTCTCTAGCAATCAGCCCCAGCATTTT	CASRKVSSNQPQHF
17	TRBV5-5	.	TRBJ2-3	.	TGTGCCAGCAGCTCCGGTTATCGGGTAGGGGCCACAGATACGCAGTATTTT	CASSSGYRVGATDTQYF
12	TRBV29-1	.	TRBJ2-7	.	TGCAGCGTTGTTGGCACCAGTTACGAGCAGTACTTC	CSVVGTSYEQYF
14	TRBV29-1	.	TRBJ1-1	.	TGCAGCGTTGTAACGTACGACTGGGGCACTGAAGCTTTCTTT	CSVVTYDWGTEAFF
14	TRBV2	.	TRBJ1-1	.	TGTGCCAGCAGTCGCGGACTCCTTGGCACTGAAGCTTTCTTT	CASSRGLLGTEAFF
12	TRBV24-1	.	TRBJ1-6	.	TGTGCCACCAACCGTTACGGTTCACCCCTCCACTTT	CATNRYGSPLHF
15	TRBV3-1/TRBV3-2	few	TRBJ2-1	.	TGTGCCAGCAGCCAAGGCCTGAGCTCCTACAATGAGCAGTTCTTC	CASSQGLSSYNEQFF
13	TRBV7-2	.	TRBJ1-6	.	TGTGCCAGCAGCACCCGTCTGGCTTCACCCCTCCACTTT	CASSTRLASPLHF
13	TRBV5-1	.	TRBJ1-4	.	TGCGCCAGCAGCGGGGGCATAGGAGAAAAACTGTTTTTT	CASSGGIGEKLFF
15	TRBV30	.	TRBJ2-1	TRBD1	TGTGCCTGGAGTGTACTGGGGACAGTGACCAATGAGCAGTTCTTC	CAWSVLGTVTNEQFF